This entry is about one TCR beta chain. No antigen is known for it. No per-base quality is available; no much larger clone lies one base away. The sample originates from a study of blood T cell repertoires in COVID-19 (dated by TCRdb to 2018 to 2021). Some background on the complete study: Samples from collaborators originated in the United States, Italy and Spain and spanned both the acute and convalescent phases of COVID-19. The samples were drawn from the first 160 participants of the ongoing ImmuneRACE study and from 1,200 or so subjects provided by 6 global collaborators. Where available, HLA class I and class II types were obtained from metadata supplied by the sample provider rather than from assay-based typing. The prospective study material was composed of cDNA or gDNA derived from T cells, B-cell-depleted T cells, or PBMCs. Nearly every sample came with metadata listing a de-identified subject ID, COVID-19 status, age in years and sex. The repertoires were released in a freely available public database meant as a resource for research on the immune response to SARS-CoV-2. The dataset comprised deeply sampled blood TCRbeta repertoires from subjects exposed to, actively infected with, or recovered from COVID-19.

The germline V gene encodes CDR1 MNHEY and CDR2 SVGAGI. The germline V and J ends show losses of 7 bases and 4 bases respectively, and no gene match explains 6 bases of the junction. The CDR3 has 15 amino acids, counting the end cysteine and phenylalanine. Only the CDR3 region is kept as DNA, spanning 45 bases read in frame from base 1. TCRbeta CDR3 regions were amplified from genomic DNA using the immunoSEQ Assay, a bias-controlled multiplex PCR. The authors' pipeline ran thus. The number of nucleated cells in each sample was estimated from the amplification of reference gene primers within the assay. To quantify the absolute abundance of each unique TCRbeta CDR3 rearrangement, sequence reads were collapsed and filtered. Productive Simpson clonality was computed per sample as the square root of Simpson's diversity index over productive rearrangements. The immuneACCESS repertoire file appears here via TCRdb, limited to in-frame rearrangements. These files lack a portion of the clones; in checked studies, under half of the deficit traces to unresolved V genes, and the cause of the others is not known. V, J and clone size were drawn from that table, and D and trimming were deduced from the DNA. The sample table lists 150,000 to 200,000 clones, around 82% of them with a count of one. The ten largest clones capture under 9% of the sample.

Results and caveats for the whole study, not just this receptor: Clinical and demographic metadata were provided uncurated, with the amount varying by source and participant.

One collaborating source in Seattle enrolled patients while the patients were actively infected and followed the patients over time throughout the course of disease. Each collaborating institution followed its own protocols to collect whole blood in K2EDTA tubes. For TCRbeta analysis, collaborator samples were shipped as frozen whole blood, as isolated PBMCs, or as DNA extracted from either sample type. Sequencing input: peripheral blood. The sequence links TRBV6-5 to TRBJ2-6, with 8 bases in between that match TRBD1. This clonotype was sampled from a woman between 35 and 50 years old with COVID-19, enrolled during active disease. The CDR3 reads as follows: CASTRTGSGANVLTF. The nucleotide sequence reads TGTGCCAGCACTAGGACAGGGTCCGGGGCCAACGTCCTGACTTTC.